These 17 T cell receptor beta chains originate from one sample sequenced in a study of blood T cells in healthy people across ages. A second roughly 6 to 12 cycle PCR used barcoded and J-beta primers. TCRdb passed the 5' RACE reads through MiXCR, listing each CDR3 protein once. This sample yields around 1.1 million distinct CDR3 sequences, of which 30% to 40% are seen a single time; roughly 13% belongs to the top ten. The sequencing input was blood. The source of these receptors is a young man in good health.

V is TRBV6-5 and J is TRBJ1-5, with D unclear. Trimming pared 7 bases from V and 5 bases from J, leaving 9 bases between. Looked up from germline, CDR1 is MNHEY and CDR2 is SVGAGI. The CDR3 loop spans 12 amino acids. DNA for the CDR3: TGTGCCAGCACCTCGGGAGATCAGCCCCAGCATTTT. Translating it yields CASTSGDQPQHF.

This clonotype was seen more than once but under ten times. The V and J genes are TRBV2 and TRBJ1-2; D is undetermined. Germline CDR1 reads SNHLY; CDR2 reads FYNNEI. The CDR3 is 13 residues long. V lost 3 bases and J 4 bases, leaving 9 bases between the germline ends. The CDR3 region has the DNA TGTGCCAGCAGTGAGAGGCGAGTCTATGGCTACACCTTC. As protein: CASSERRVYGYTF.

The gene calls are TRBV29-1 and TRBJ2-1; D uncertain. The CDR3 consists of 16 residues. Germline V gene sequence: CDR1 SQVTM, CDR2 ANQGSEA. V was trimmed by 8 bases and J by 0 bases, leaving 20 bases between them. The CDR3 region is CSPRTHLNISYNEQFF. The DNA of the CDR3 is TGCAGCCCTCGGACCCATTTGAACATCTCCTACAATGAGCAGTTCTTC.

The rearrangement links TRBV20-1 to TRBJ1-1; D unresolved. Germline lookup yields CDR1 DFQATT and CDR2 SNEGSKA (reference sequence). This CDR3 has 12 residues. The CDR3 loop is CRAEALNTEAFF. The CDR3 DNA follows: TGCAGGGCAGAGGCCCTGAACACTGAAGCTTTCTTT.

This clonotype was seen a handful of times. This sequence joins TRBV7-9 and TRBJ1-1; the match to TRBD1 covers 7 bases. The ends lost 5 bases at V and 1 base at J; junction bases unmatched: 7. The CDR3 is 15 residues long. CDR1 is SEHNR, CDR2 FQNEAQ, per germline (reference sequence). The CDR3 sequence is CASSPHRGTNTEAFF. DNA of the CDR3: TGTGCCAGCAGCCCCCACAGGGGCACGAACACTGAAGCTTTCTTT.

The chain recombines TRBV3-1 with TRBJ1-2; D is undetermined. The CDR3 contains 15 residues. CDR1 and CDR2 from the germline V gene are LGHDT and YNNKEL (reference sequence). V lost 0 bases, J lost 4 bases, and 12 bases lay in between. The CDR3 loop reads CASSQDLSRSYGYTF. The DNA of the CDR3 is TGTGCCAGCAGCCAAGATCTGTCCCGGAGCTATGGCTACACCTTC.

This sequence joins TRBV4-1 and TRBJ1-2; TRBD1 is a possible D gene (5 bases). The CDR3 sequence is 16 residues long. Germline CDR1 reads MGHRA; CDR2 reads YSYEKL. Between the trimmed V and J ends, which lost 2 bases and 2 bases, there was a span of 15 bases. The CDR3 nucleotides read TGCGCCAGCAGCCAACCCCGTTTGGGGGGGAACTATGGCTACACCTTC. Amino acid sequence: CASSQPRLGGNYGYTF.

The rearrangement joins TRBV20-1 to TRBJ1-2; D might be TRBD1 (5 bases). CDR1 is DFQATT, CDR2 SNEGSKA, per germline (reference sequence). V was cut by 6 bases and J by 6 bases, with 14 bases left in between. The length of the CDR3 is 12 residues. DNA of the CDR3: TGCAGTGCCGAGGGGCTACTGGATGGCTACACCTTC. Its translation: CSAEGLLDGYTF.

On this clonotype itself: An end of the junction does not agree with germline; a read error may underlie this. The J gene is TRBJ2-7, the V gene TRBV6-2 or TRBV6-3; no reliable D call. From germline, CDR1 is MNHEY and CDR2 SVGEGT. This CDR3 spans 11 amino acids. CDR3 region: CTSSNSYEQYF. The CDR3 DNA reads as TGTACCAGCAGTAACTCCTACGAGCAGTACTTC.

In DNA form, the CDR3 reads TGTGCCAGCAGCGCAGGGGATCAGCCCCAGCATTTT. Translation: CASSAGDQPQHF. The J gene is TRBJ1-5, the V gene TRBV7-9, with D perhaps TRBD1 (6 bases). Germline CDR1 and CDR2: SEHNR and FQNEAQ (reference sequence). There are 12 residues in the CDR3. V was clipped by 5 bases and J by 5 bases, with 7 bases between them. The whole variable domain, remainder taken from reference TRBV7-9 and TRBJ1-5, is DTGVSQNPRHKITKRGQNVTFRCDPISEHNRLYWYRQTLGQGPEFLTYFQNEAQLEKSRLLSDRFSAERPKGSFSTLEIQRTEQGDSAMYLCASSAGDQPQHFGDGTRLSIL.

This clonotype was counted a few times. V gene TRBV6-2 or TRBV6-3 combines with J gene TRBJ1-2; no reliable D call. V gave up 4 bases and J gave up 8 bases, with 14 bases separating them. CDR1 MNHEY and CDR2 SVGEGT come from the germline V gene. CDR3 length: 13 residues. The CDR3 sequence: CASSSSPSIGYTF. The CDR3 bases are TGTGCCAGCAGTTCAAGTCCATCAATCGGCTACACCTTC.

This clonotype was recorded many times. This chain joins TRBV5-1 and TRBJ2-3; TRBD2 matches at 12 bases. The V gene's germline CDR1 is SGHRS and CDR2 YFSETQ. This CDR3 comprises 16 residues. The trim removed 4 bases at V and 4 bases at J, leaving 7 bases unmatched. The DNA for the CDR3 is TGCGCCAGCAGCGCGAGGACTAGCGGGGCTTCAGATACGCAGTATTTT. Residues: CASSARTSGASDTQYF.

CDR3 DNA: TGTGCCAGCTCGGGGGTCCCCCAAGAGACCCAGTACTTC. The encoded protein is CASSGVPQETQYF. This chain connects TRBV7-2 to TRBJ2-5, with D perhaps TRBD2 (6 bases). The CDR3 is made up of 13 amino acids. CDR1 is SGHTA, CDR2 FQGNSA, per germline. The V end lost 8 bases, the J end lost 1 base, and 11 bases lay between the germline ends.

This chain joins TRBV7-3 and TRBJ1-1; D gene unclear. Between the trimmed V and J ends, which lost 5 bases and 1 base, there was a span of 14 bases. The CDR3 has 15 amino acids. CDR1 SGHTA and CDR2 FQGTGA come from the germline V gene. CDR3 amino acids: CASSPGPKENTEAFF. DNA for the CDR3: TGTGCCAGCAGCCCCGGCCCCAAGGAGAACACTGAAGCTTTCTTT.

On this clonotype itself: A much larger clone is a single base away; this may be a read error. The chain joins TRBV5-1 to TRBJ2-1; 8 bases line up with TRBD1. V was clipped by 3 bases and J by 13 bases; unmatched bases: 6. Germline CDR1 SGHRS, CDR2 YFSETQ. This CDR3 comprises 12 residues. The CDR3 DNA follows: TGCGCCAGCAGCTCTGGACAGGGACTTCAGTTCTTC. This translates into CASSSGQGLQFF.

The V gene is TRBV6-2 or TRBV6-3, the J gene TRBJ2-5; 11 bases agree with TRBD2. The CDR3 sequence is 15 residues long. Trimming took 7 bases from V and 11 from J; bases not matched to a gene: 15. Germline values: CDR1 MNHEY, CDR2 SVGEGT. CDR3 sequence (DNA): TGTGCCAGCACCGAGGGACTAGCGGACTACAATGAGCAGTACTTC. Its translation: CASTEGLADYNEQYF.

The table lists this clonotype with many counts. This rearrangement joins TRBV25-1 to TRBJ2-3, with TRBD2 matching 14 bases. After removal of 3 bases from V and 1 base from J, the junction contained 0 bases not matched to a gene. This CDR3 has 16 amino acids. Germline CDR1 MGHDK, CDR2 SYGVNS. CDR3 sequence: CASSEGLAGGTDTQYF. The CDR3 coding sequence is TGTGCCAGCAGTGAGGGACTAGCGGGGGGCACAGATACGCAGTATTTT.